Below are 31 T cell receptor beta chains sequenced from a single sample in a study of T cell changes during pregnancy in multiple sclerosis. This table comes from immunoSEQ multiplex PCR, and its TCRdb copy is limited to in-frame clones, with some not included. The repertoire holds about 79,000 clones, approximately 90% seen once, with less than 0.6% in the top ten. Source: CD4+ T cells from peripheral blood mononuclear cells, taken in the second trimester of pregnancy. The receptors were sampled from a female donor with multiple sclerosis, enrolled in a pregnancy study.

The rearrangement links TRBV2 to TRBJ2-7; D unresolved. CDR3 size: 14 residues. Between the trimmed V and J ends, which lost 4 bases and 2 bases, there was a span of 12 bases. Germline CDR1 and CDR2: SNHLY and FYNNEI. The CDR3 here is CASSGNRVTYEQYF. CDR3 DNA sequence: TGTGCCAGCAGTGGGAACCGGGTCACCTACGAGCAGTACTTC.

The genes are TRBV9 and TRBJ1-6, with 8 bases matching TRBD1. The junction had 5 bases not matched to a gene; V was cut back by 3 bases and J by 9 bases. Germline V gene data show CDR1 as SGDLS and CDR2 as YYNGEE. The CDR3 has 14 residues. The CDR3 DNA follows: TGTGCCAGCAGCGCCGGACAGGGTATTTCACCCCTCCACTTT. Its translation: CASSAGQGISPLHF.

The CDR3 DNA is TGTGCCAGCAGTCACGTGGGGTGGCTAGCGGGAGAAGTGGCAGATACGCAGTATTTT. Residues: CASSHVGWLAGEVADTQYF. The rearrangement links TRBV28 to TRBJ2-3, with 10 bases lining up with TRBD2. Germline V gives CDR1 MDHEN, CDR2 SYDVKM. This CDR3 has 19 residues. The trim removed 5 bases at V and 4 bases at J, leaving 18 bases unmatched.

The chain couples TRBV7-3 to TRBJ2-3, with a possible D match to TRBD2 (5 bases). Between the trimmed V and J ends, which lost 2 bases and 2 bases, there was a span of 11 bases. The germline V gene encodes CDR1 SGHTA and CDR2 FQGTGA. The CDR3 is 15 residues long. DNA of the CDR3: TGTGCCAGCAGCTTAGGTCCGGAGGCCACAGATACGCAGTATTTT. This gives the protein CASSLGPEATDTQYF.

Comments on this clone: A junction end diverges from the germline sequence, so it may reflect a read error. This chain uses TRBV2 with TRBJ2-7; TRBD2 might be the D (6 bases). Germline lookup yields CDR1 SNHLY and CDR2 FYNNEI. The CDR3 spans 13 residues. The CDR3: CASRRLASSEQYF. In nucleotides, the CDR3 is TGTGCCAGCAGGAGGCTAGCGTCCTCCGAGCAGTACTTC.

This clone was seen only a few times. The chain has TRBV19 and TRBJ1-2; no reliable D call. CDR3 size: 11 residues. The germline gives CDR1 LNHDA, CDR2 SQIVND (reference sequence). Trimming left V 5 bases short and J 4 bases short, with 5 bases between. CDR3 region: CASSVLYGYTF. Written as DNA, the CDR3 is TGTGCCAGTAGTGTCCTCTATGGCTACACCTTC.

CDR3 coding DNA: TGTGCCAGCAGCCTATACTTAGGGGTCGGGGAGCTGTTTTTT. It codes for CASSLYLGVGELFF. V usage is TRBV5-4 and J usage is TRBJ2-2; TRBD1 might be the D (5 bases). V was cut by 4 bases and J by 7 bases, with 14 bases left in between. Germline-derived CDR1 and CDR2 are SGHNT and YYREEE (reference sequence). This CDR3 has 14 amino acids. Looking up the rest from reference TRBV5-4 and TRBJ2-2 gives the full variable domain: ETGVTQSPTHLIKTRGQQVTLRCSSQSGHNTVSWYQQALGQGPQFIFQYYREEENGRGNFPPRFSGLQFPNYSSELNVNALELDDSALYLCASSLYLGVGELFFGEGSRLTVL.

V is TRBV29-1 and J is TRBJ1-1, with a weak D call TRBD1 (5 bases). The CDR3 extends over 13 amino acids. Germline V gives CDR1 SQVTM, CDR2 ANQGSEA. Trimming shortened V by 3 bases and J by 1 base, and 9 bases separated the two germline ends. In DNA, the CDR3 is TGCAGCGTTGACCAGGGTTGGAACACTGAAGCTTTCTTT. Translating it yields CSVDQGWNTEAFF.

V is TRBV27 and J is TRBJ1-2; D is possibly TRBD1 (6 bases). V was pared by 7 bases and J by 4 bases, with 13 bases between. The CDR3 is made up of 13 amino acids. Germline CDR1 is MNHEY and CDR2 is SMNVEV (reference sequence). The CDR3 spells CASMEQGTYGYTF. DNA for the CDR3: TGTGCCAGCATGGAACAGGGCACCTATGGCTACACCTTC.

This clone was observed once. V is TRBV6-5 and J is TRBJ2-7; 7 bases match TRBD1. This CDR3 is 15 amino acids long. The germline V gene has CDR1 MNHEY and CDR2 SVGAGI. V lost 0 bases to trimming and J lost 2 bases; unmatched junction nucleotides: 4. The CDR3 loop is CASSYSRQGPYEQYF. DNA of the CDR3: TGTGCCAGCAGTTACTCGAGACAGGGCCCCTACGAGCAGTACTTC.

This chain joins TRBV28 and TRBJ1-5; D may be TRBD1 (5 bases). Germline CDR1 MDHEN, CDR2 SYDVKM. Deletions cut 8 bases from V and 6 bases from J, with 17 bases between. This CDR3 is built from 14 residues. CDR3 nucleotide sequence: TGTGCCAGCCGTGGGGGAGGGGACGGTCAGCCCCAGCATTTT. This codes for CASRGGGDGQPQHF.

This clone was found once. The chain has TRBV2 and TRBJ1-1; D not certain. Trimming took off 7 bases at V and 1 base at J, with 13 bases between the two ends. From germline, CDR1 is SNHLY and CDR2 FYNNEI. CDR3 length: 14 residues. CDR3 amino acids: CASNARPSNTEAFF. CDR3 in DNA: TGTGCCAGCAACGCTAGACCGTCGAACACTGAAGCTTTCTTT.

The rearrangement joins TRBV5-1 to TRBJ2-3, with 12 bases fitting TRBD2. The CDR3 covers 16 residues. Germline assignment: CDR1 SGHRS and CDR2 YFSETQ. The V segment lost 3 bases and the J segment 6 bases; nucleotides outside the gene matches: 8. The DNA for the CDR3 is TGCGCCAGCAGCTCCGGACTAGCGGGGCCGGAGGATACGCAGTATTTT. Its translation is CASSSGLAGPEDTQYF.

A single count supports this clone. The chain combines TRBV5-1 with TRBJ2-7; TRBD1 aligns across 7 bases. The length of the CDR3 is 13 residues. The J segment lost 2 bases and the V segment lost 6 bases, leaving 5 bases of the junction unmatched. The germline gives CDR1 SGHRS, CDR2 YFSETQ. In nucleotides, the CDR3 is TGCGCCAGCACCTCGGACAGGACCTACGAGCAGTACTTC. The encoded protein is CASTSDRTYEQYF.

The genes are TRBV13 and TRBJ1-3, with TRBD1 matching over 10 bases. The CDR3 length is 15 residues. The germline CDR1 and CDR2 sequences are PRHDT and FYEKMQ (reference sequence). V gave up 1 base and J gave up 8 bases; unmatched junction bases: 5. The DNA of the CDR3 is TGTGCCAGCAGCTTAGAAGGACAGGGGGGGGACACCATATATTTT. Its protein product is CASSLEGQGGDTIYF.

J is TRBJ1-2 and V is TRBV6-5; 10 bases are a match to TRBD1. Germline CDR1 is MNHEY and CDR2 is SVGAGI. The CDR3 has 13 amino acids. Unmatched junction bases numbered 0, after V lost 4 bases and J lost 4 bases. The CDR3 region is CASSWTGGYGYTF. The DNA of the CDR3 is TGTGCCAGCAGTTGGACAGGGGGCTATGGCTACACCTTC.

The CDR3 DNA reads TGTGCCAGCAGCGTTGGGCAGGCCGCAACTAATGAAAAACTGTTTTTT. The encoded protein is CASSVGQAATNEKLFF. The genes are TRBV9 and TRBJ1-4; D not certain. The CDR3 covers 16 residues. Trimming pared 2 bases from V and 0 bases from J, leaving 11 bases between. CDR1 and CDR2 (germline): SGDLS, YYNGEE.

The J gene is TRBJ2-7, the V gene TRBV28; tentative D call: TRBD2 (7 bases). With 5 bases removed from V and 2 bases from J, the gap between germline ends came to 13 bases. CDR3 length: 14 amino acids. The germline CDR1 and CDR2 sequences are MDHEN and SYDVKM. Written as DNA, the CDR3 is TGTGCCAGCAGTCGCGGGGGCCTAACCTACGAGCAGTACTTC. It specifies CASSRGGLTYEQYF.

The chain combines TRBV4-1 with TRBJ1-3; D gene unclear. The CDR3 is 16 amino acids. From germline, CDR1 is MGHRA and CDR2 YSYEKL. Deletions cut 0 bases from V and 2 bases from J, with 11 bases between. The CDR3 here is CASSQDPAGTGNTIYF. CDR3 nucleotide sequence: TGCGCCAGCAGCCAAGACCCCGCGGGGACTGGAAACACCATATATTTT.

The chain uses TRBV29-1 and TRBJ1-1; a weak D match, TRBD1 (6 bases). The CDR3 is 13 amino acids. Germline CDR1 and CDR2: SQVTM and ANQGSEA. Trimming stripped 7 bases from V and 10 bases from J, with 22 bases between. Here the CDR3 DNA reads TGCAGCGGGTCCCAGGGGTATCTGTCCCCAGCTTTCTTT. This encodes CSGSQGYLSPAFF.

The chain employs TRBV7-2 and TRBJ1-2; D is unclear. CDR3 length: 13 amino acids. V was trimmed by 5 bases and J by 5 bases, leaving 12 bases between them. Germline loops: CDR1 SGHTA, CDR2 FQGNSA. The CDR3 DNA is TGTGCCAGCAGCCCAGGAACCCTTTATGGCTACACCTTC. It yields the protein CASSPGTLYGYTF.

CDR3 nucleotides: TGTGCCAGCAGCTCATACCGGGAGAACACCGGGGAGCTGTTTTTT. It specifies CASSSYRENTGELFF. This rearrangement joins TRBV7-3 to TRBJ2-2; a weak D match, TRBD2 (5 bases). Germline V gene lookup returns CDR1 SGHTA and CDR2 FQGTGA. CDR3 size: 15 residues. V shed 4 bases and J shed 1 base, with 10 bases lying between them.

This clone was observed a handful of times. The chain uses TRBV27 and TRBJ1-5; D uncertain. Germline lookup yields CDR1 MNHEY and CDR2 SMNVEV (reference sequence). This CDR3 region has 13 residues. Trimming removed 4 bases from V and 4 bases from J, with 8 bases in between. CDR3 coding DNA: TGTGCCAGCAGTTACAGTTGGAATCAGCCCCAGCATTTT. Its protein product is CASSYSWNQPQHF.

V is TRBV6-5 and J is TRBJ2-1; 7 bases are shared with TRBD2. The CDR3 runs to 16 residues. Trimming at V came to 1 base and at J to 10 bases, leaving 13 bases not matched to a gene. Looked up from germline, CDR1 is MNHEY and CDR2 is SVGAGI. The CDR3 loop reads CASSYFQGGLHYEQFF. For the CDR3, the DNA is TGTGCCAGCAGTTACTTCCAGGGAGGGCTCCACTACGAGCAGTTCTTC.

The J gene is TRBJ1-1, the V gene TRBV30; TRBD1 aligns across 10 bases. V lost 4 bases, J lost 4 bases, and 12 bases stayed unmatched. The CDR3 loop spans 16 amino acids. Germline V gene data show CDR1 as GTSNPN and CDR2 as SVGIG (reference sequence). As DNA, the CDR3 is TGTGCCTGGATGGACGGGACAGGGGTTTGGGGCACTGAAGCTTTCTTT. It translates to CAWMDGTGVWGTEAFF. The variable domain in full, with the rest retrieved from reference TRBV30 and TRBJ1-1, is SQTIHQWPATLVQPVGSPLSLECTVEGTSNPNLYWYRQAAGRGLQLLFYSVGIGQISSEVPQNLSASRPQDRQFILSSKKLLLSDSGFYLCAWMDGTGVWGTEAFFGQGTRLTVV.

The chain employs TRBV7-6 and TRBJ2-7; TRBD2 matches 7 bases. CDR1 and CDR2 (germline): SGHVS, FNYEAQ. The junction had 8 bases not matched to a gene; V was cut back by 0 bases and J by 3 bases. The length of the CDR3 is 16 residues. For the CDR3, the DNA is TGTGCCAGCAGCTTAGCCGGGACTAACAATATCTACGAGCAGTACTTC. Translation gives CASSLAGTNNIYEQYF.

CDR3 residues: CSVESAGLYEQYF. The CDR3, as DNA: TGCAGCGTTGAATCTGCGGGTTTGTACGAGCAGTACTTC. The rearrangement joins TRBV29-1 to TRBJ2-7, with TRBD2 as a possible D gene (5 bases). Looked up from germline, CDR1 is SQVTM and CDR2 is ANQGSEA. This CDR3 comprises 13 residues. V was cut by 2 bases and J by 4 bases, with 12 bases left in between.

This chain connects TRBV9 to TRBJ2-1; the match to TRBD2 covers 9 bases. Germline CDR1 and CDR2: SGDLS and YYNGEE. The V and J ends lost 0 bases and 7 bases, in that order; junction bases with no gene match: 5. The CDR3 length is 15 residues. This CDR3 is CASSVGASGTNEQFF. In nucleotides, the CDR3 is TGTGCCAGCAGCGTAGGGGCTAGCGGGACGAATGAGCAGTTCTTC.

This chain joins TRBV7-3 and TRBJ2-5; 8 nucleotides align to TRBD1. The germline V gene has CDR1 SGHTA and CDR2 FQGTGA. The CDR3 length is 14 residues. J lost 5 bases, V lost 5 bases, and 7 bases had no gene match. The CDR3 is CASSQQGAGETQYF. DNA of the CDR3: TGTGCCAGCAGCCAGCAGGGGGCTGGGGAGACCCAGTACTTC. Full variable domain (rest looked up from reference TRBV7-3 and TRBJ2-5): GAGVSQTPSNKVTEKGKYVELRCDPISGHTALYWYRQSLGQGPEFLIYFQGTGAADDSGLPNDRFFAVRPEGSVSTLKIQRTERGDSAVYLCASSQQGAGETQYFGPGTRLLVL.

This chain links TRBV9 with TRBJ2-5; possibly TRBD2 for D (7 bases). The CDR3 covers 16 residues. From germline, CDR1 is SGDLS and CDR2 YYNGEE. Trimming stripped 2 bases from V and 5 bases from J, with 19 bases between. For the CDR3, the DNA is TGTGCCAGCAGCGTTTCATCGGGAGGTAGGGGGGAGACCCAGTACTTC. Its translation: CASSVSSGGRGETQYF.

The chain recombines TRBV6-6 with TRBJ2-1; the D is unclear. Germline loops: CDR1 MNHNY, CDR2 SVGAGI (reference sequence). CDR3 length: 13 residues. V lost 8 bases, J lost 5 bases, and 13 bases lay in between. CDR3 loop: CASFYSAHNEQFF. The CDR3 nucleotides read TGTGCCAGCTTCTACTCCGCCCACAATGAGCAGTTCTTC.